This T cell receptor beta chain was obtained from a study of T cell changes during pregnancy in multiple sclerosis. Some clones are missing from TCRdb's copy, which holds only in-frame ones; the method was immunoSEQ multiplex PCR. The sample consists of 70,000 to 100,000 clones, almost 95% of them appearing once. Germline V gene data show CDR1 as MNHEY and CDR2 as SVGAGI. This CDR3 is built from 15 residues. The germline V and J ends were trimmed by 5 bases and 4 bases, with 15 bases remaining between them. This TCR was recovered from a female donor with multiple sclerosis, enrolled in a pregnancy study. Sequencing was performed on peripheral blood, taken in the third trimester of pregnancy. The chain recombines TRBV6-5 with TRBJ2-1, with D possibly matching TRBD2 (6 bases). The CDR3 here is CASSPRLEGYNEQFF. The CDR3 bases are TGTGCCAGCAGTCCCAGACTAGAGGGGTACAATGAGCAGTTCTTC.